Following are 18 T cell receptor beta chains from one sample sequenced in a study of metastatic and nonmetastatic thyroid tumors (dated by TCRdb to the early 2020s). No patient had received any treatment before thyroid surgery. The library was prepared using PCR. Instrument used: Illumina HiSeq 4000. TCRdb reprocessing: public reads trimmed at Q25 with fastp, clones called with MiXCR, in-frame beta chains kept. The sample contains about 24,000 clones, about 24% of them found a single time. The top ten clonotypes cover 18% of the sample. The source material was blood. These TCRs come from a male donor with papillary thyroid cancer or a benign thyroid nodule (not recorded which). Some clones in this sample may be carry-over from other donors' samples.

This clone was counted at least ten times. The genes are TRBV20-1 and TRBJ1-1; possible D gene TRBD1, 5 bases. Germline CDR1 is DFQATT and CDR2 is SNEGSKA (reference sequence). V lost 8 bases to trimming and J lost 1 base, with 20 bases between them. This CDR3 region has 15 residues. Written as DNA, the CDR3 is TGCAGTTCCCTGGCGAGGGGCAGCTCGAACACTGAAGCTTTCTTT. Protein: CSSLARGSSNTEAFF.

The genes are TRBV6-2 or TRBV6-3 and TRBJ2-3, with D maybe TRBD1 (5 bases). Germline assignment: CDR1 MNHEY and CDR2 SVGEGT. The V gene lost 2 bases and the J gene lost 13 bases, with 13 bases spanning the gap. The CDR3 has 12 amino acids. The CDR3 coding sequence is TGTGCCAGCAGTTACGGGGCTTCTCGTGAGTATTTT. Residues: CASSYGASREYF.

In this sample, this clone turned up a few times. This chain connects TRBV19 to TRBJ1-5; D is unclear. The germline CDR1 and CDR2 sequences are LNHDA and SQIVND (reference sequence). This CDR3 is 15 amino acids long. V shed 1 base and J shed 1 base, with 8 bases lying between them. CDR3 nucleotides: TGTGCCAGTAGTATAGCCCGAGGCAGCAATCAGCCCCAGCATTTT. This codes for CASSIARGSNQPQHF.

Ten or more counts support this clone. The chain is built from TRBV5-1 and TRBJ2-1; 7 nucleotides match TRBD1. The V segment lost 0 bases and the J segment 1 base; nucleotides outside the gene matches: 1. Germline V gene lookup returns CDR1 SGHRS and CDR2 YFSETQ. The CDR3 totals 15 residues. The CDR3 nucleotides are TGCGCCAGCAGCTTGGGACAGGGTTCCTACAATGAGCAGTTCTTC. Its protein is CASSLGQGSYNEQFF.

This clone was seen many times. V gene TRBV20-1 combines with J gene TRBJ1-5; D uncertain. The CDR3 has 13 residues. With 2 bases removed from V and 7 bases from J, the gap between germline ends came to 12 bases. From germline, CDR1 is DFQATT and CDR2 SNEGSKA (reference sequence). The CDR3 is CSARSGLRQPQHF. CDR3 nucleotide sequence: TGCAGTGCTAGATCCGGGCTCAGGCAGCCCCAGCATTTT.

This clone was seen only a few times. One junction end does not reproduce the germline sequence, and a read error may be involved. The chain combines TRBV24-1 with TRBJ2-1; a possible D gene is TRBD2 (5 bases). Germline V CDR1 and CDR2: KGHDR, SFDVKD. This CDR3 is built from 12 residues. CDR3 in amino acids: CSTSYEEDEQFF. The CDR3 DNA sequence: TGTTCCACCAGTTATGAGGAGGATGAGCAGTTCTTC.

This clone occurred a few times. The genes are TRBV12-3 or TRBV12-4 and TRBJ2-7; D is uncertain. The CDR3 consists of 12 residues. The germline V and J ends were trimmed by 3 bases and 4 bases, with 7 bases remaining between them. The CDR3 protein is CASSLGEYEQYF. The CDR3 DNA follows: TGTGCCAGCAGTTTGGGTGAATACGAGCAGTACTTC.

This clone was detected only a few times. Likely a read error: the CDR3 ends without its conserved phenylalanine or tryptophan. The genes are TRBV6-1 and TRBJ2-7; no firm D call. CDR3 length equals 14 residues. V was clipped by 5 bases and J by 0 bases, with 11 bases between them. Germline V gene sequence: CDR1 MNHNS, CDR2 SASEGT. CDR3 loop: CASSPMIYSYEQYL. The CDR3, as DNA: TGTGCCAGCAGTCCTATGATCTACTCCTACGAGCAGTACCTC.

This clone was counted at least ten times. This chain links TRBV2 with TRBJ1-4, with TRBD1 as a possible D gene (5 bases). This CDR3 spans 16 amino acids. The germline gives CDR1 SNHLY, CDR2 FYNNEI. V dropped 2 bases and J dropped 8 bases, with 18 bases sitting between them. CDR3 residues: CASSEYGGLGGEKLFF. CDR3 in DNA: TGTGCCAGCAGTGAATACGGGGGACTCGGCGGGGAAAAACTGTTTTTT.

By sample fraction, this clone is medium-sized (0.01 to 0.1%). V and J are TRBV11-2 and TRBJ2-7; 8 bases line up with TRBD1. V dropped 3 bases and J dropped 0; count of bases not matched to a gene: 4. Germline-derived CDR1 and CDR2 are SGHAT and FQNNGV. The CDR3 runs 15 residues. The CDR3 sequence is CASSFGQGYSYEQYF. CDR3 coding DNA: TGTGCCAGCAGCTTTGGACAGGGCTACTCCTACGAGCAGTACTTC.

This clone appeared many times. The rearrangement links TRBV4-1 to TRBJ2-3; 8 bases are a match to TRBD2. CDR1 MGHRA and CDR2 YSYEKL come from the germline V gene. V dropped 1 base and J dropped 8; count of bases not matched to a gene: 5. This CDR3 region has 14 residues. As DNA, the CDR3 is TGCGCCAGCAGCCAAGTAGCGGGAAGGGGTACGCAGTATTTT. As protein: CASSQVAGRGTQYF.

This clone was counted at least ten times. Here the CDR3 reads CASSRTGGDEQYF. The CDR3 DNA sequence: TGTGCCAGCAGCCGTACAGGGGGGGACGAGCAGTACTTC. The V gene is TRBV3-1, the J gene TRBJ2-7; a weak D match, TRBD1 (8 bases). Germline V gene data show CDR1 as LGHDT and CDR2 as YNNKEL (reference sequence). V lost 4 bases to trimming and J lost 5 bases, with 12 bases between them. The CDR3 length is 13 residues.

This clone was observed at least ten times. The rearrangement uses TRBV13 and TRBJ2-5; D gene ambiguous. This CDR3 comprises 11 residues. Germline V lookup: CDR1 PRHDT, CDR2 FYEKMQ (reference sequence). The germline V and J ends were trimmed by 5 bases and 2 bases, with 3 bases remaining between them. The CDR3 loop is CASSLQETQYF. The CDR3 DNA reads TGTGCCAGCAGCCTACAAGAGACCCAGTACTTC. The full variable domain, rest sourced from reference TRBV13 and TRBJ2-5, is AAGVIQSPRHLIKEKRETATLKCYPIPRHDTVYWYQQGPGQDPQFLISFYEKMQSDKGSIPDRFSAQQFSDYHSELNMSSLELGDSALYFCASSLQETQYFGPGTRLLVL.

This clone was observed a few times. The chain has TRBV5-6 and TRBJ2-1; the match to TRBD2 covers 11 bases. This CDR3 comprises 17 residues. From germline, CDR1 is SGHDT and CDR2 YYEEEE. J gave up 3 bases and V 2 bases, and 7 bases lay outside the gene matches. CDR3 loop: CASSFRTSGLDYNEQFF. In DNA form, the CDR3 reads TGTGCCAGCAGCTTTCGGACTAGCGGGCTAGACTACAATGAGCAGTTCTTC. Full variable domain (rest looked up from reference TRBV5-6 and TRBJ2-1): DAGVTQSPTHLIKTRGQQVTLRCSPKSGHDTVSWYQQALGQGPQFIFQYYEEEERQRGNFPDRFSGHQFPNYSSELNVNALLLGDSALYLCASSFRTSGLDYNEQFFGPGTRLTVL.

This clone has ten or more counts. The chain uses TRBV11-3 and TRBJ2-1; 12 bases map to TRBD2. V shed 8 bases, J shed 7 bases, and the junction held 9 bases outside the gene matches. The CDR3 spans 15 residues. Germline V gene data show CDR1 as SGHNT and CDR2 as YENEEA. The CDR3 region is CASSPGLAGGNEQFF. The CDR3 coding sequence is TGTGCCAGCTCCCCTGGGCTAGCGGGAGGGAATGAGCAGTTCTTC.

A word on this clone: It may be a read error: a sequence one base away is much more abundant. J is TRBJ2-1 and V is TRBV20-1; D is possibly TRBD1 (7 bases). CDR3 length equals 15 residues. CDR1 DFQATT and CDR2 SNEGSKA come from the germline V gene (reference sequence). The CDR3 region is CSATDRFREFGEQFF. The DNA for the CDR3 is TGCAGCGCTACGGACAGGTTTCGGGAGTTCGGTGAGCAGTTCTTC.

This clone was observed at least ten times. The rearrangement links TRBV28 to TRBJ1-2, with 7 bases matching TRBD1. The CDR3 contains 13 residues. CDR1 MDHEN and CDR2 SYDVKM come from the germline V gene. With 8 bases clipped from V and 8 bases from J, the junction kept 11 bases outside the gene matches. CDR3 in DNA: TGTGCCAGCGGGAGGACAGGATTTGCCGGCTACACCTTC. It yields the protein CASGRTGFAGYTF.

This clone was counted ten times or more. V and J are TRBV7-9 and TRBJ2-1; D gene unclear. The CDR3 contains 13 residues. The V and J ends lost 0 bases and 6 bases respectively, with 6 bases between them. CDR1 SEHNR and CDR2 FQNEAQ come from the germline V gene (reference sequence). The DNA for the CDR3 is TGTGCCAGCAGCTTAGCCCGTACCAATGAGCAGTTCTTC. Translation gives CASSLARTNEQFF.